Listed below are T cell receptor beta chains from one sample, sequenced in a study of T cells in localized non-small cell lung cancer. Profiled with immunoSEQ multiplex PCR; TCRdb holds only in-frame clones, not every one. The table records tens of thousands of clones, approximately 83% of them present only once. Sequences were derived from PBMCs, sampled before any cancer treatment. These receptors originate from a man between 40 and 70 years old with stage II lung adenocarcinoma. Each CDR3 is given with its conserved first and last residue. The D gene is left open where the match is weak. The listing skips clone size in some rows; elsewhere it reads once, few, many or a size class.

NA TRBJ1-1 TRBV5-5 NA CASSLAMRGEAFF TGTGCCAGCAGCTTGGCCATGAGGGGTGAAGCTTTCTTT
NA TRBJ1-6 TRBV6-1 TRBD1 CASSETGGNSPLHF TGTGCCAGCAGTGAGACAGGGGGTAATTCACCCCTCCACTTT
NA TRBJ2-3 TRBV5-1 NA CASSLGLDTQYF TGCGCCAGCAGCCTGGGGCTCGATACGCAGTATTTT
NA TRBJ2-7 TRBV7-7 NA CASSLRPGGAYEQYF TGTGCTAGCAGCTTACGGCCCGGGGGAGCATACGAGCAGTACTTC
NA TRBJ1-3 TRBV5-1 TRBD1 CASSEGATGNTIYF TGCGCCAGCTCAGAGGGGGCTACTGGAAACACCATATATTTT
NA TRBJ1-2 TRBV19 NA CASTPSTVAYGYTF TGTGCCAGTACCCCTTCGACAGTTGCCTATGGCTACACCTTC
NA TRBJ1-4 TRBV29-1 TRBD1 CSGGTGSTEKLFF TGCAGCGGCGGGACAGGGTCGACGGAAAAACTGTTTTTT
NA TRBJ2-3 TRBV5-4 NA CASSSWTASTDTQYF TGTGCCAGCAGCTCCTGGACAGCTAGCACAGATACGCAGTATTTT
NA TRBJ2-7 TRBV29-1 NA CSAGVGGATYEQYF TGCAGCGCCGGGGTAGGGGGGGCTACCTACGAGCAGTACTTC
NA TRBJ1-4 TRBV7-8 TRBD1 CASSLMDRREKLFF TGTGCCAGCAGCTTAATGGACAGGAGGGAAAAACTGTTTTTT
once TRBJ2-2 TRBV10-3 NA CAITGDRLELFF TGTGCCATCACAGGAGATAGACTGGAGCTGTTTTTT
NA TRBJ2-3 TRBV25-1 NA CASSIRITDTQYF TGTGCCAGCAGTATCCGGATCACAGATACGCAGTATTTT
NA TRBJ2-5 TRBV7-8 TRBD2 CASSTVAGGPSGKETQYF TGTGCCAGCAGCACGGTAGCGGGAGGGCCCTCAGGGAAAGAGACCCAGTACTTC
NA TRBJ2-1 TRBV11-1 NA CASSPRGGRVRNNEQFF TGTGCCAGCAGCCCGAGGGGGGGGCGCGTTCGGAACAATGAGCAGTTCTTC
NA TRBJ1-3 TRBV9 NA CASSQGGNTIYF TGTGCCAGCTCCCAGGGGGGAAACACCATATATTTT
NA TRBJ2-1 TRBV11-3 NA CASSLDLFGQFF TGTGCCAGCAGCTTAGATCTCTTTGGGCAGTTCTTC
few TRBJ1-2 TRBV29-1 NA CSVQAPAYGYTF TGCAGCGTTCAGGCTCCAGCCTATGGCTACACCTTC
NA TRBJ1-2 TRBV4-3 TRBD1 CASSQQDRGKTF TGCGCCAGCAGCCAACAAGACAGGGGAAAGACCTTC
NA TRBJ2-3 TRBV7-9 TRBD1 CASRAGTVASGTDTQYF TGTGCCAGCAGGGCCGGGACAGTGGCTTCTGGCACAGATACGCAGTATTTT
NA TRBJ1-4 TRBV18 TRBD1 CASSPRTLGQGATNEKLFF TGTGCCAGCTCACCAAGAACTTTGGGACAGGGGGCAACTAATGAAAAACTGTTTTTT
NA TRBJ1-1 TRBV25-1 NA CASSEGALKAFF TGTGCCAGCAGTGAAGGGGCTCTTAAAGCTTTCTTT
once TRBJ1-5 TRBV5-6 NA CASSLIGQGNQPQHF TGTGCCAGCAGCTTGATCGGACAAGGCAATCAGCCCCAGCATTTT
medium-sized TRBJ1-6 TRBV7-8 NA CASSPTTGTSPLHF TGTGCCAGCAGCCCTACGACAGGAACCTCACCCCTCCACTTT
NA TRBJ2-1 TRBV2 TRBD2 CASSSRGGPYNEQFF TGTGCCAGCAGCTCTCGGGGGGGCCCCTACAATGAGCAGTTCTTC
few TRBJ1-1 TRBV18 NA CASSPLAASNTEAFF TGTGCCAGCTCACCACTGGCAGCCAGTAACACTGAAGCTTTCTTT
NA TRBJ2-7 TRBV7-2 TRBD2 CASGHGLAGTYEQYF TGTGCCAGCGGACACGGGCTAGCGGGAACCTACGAGCAGTACTTC
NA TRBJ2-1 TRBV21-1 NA CASRAPGQGPASVLSYNEQFF TGTGCCAGCAGGGCACCGGGACAGGGTCCCGCAAGCGTTTTATCCTACAATGAGCAGTTCTTC
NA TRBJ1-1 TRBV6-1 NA CASRIRGAEAFF TGTGCCAGCAGGATTAGGGGCGCTGAAGCTTTCTTT
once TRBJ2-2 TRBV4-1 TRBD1 CASSHRQGTGELFF TGCGCCAGCAGCCATAGACAGGGGACCGGGGAGCTGTTTTTT
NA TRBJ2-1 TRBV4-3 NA CASSQDMGADEQFF TGCGCCAGCAGCCAAGATATGGGGGCCGATGAGCAGTTCTTC
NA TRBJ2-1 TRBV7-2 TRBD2 CASSFGGSPNEQFF TGTGCCAGCAGCTTCGGCGGGAGCCCCAATGAGCAGTTCTTC
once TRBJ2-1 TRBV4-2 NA CASSQSGRGQFF TGTGCCAGCAGCCAGAGCGGCAGGGGGCAGTTCTTC
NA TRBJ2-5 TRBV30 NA CAWIPDDRAQETQYF TGTGCCTGGATCCCTGATGACCGGGCACAAGAGACCCAGTACTTC